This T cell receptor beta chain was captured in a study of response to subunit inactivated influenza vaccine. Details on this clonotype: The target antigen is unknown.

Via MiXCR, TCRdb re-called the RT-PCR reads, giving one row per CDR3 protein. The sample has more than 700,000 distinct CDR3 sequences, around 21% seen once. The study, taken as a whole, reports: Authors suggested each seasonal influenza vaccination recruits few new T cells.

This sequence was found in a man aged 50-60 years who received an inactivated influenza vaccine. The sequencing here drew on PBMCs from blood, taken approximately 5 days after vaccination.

The CDR3 is CSARGNYGRGTQYF. The CDR3 DNA follows: TGCAGTGCCCGGGGCAACTATGGCCGGGGGACCCAGTACTTC. The genes are TRBV20-1 and TRBJ2-5; D could derive from TRBD1 or TRBD2 (5 bases each). V gave up 6 bases and J gave up 7 bases, with 21 bases separating them. The CDR3 is made up of 14 amino acids. Germline assignment: CDR1 DFQATT and CDR2 SNEGSKA (reference sequence).